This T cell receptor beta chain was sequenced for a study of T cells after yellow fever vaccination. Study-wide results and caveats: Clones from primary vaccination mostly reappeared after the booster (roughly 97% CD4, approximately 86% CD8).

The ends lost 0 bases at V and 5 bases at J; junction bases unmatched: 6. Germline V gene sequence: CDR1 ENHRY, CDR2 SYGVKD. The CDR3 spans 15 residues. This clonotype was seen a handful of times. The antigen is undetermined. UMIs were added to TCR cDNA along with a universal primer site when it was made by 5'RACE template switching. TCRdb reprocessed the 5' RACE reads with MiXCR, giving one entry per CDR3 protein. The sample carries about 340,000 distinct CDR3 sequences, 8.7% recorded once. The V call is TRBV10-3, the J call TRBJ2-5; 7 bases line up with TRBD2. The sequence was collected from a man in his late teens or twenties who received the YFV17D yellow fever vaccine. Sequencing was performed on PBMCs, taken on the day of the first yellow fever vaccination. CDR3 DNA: TGTGCCATCAGTGAGTCGACTCCCGGGAGGGAGACCCAGTACTTC. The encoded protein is CAISESTPGRETQYF.